A single T cell receptor beta chain is shown here with its context. The entry originates in a study of immune evolution from preneoplasia to lung adenocarcinoma. Only in-frame clones appear in the TCRdb table, and some are missing; sequencing was by immunoSEQ multiplex PCR. The top ten clones hold approximately 2.8% of a sample with around 15,000 clones, approximately 86% of them seen once. V lost 3 bases and J lost 7; bases outside the gene matches: 7. The CDR3 runs to 15 residues. The germline V gene has CDR1 ENHRY and CDR2 SYGVKD. Sequencing used FFPE invasive lung adenocarcinoma tissue. The gene calls are TRBV10-3 and TRBJ2-1; 9 positions agree with TRBD2. The clonotype was recovered from a person between 65 and 79 years old with invasive lung adenocarcinoma. CDR3 nucleotide sequence: TGTGCCATCAGTGATGGACTAGCGTTTATGAATGAGCAGTTCTTC. Its translation is CAISDGLAFMNEQFF.